Below, one T cell receptor beta chain is given with its context. Its antigen is not known. Germline V CDR1 and CDR2: LGHNA, YSLEER. This CDR3 has 16 amino acids. V shed 0 bases and J shed 0 bases, with 9 bases lying between them. TCRdb redid the calling of the reads with MiXCR, one entry per CDR3 protein. This table holds about 900,000 distinct CDR3 sequences, approximately 31% found once. The entry originates in a study of T cell repertoires in cytomegalovirus infection. Study-level information: Selection of CMV epitopes for the study included recently identified HLA-C-restricted and well-studied HLA-B-restricted ones.

Study-level points and caveats: Ex vivo responses were dominated by HLA-C-restricted CMV-specific TCR beta clonotypes.

The specimen was cultured CD8+ T cells from PBMCs, collected from culture after CMV antigen stimulation. J is TRBJ2-4 and V is TRBV4-3; no clear D gene. This TCR was sampled from a human donor in good health (CMV status not recorded). Some clones in this sample may be carry-over from other donors' samples. This chain's CDR3 is CASSQEYSVAKNIQYF. CDR3 nucleotide sequence: TGCGCCAGCAGCCAAGAGTATTCTGTAGCCAAAAACATTCAGTACTTC.